Listed here is a single T cell receptor (beta chain). Its matching antigen is unknown. This sample was included in a study of PD-1 blockade in classical Hodgkin lymphoma. Regarding the study as a whole: Patients excluded were those beginning nivolumab under 1 year after ASCT.

CDR1 SEHNR and CDR2 FQNEAQ come from the germline V gene (reference sequence). The CDR3 spans 15 residues. V shed 7 bases and J 3 bases; nucleotides not matched to a gene: 11. The assay was immunoSEQ multiplex PCR, and TCRdb's table has in-frame clones only and misses some. The profile shows roughly 35,000 clones, roughly nine tenths of them singletons. Specified time point: cycle 4 day 1 (C4D1), after 5 to 7 weeks of nivolumab. Relapse was seen in all patients after autologous stem cell transplantation, and brentuximab vedotin exposure was variable. Magnetic negative selection of thawed PBMCs was the method by which CD4+ T cells were purified.

The chain recombines TRBV7-9 with TRBJ1-2, with 7 bases identical to TRBD1. This TCR derives from a human donor with classical Hodgkin lymphoma. The sample was CD4+ T cells from blood, taken before the fourth cycle of nivolumab. The CDR3, as DNA: TGTGCCAGCACCACGGGACAGATGCTTTACTATGGCTACACCTTC. Its protein is CASTTGQMLYYGYTF.